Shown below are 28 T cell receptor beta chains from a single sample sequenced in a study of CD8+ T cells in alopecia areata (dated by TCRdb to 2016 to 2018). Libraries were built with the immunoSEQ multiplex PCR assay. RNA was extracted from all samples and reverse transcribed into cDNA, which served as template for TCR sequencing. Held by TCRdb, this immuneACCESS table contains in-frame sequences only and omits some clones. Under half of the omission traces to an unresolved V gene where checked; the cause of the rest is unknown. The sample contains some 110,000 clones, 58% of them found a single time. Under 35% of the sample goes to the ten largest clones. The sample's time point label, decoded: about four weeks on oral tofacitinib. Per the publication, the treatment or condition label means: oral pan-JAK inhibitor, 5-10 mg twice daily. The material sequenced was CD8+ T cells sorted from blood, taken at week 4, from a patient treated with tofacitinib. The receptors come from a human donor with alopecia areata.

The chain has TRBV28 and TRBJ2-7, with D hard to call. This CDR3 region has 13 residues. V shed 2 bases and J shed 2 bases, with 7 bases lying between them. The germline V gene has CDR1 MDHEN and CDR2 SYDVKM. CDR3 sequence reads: CASSLSSTYEQYF. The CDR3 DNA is TGTGCCAGCAGTTTAAGTAGTACCTACGAGCAGTACTTC.

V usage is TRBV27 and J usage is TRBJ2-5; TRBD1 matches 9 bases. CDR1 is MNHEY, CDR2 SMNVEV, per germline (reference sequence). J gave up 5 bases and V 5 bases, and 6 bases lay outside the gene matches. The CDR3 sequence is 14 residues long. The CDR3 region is CASSNHRGRETQYF. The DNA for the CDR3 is TGTGCCAGCAGTAACCACAGGGGGCGGGAGACCCAGTACTTC.

CDR3 nucleotides: TGTGCCAGCAGCGAAGAAACAGGGAACGGGGAGCTGTTTTTT. It yields the protein CASSEETGNGELFF. This rearrangement joins TRBV9 to TRBJ2-2; possibly TRBD1 for D (6 bases). CDR3 length equals 14 residues. Per germline, CDR1 SGDLS and CDR2 YYNGEE. Trimming cost V 3 bases and J 7 bases, with 13 bases left between them.

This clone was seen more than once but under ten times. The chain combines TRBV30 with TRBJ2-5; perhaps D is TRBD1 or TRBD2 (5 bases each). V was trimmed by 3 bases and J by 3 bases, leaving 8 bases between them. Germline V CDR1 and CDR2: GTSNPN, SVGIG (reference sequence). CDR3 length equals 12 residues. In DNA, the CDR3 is TGTGCCTGGAGCGGGACCGAAGAGACCCAGTACTTC. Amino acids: CAWSGTEETQYF.

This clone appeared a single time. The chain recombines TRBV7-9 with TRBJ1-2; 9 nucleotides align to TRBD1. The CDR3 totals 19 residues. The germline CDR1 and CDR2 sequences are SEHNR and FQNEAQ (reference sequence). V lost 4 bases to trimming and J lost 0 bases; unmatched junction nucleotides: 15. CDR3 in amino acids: CASSSTSGTGRSSNYGYTF. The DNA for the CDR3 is TGTGCCAGCAGCTCGACTTCCGGGACAGGGAGATCTTCTAACTATGGCTACACCTTC. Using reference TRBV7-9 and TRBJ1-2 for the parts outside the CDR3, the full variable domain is DTGVSQNPRHKITKRGQNVTFRCDPISEHNRLYWYRQTLGQGPEFLTYFQNEAQLEKSRLLSDRFSAERPKGSFSTLEIQRTEQGDSAMYLCASSSTSGTGRSSNYGYTFGSGTRLTVV.

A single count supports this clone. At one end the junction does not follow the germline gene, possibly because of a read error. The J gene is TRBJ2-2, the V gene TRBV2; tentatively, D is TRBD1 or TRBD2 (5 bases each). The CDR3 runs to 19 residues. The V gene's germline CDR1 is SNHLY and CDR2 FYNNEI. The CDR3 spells CAISGAEQSTRRNTGELFF. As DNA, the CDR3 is TGTGCCATCAGTGGGGCGGAGCAGAGTACTAGAAGAAACACCGGGGAGCTGTTTTTT.

The CDR3 nucleotides are TGTGCCAGCAGTTACCGGACAGGGAATGTGTACGAGCAGTACTTC. It is translated as CASSYRTGNVYEQYF. The chain joins TRBV27 to TRBJ2-7; TRBD1 matches at 8 bases. CDR3 length equals 15 residues. CDR1 and CDR2 from the germline V gene are MNHEY and SMNVEV (reference sequence). Germline trimming cut 4 bases from V and 4 bases from J; bases unmatched to any gene: 9.

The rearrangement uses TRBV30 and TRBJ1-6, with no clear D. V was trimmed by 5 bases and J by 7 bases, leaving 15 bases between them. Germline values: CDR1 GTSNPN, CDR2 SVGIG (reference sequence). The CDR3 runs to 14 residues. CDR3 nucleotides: TGTGCCTGGGGTCCTGCTGTGGGGAATTCACCCCTCCACTTT. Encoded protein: CAWGPAVGNSPLHF.

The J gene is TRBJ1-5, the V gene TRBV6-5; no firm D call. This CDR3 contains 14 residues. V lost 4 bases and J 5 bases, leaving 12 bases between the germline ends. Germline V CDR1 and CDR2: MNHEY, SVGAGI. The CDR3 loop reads CASSSSPWDQPQHF. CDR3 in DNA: TGTGCCAGCAGTTCCTCCCCTTGGGATCAGCCCCAGCATTTT.

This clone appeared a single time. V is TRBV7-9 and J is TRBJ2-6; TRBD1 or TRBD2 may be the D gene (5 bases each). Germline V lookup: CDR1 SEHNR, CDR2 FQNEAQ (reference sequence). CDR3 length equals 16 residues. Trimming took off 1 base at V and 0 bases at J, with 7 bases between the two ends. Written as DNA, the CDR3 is TGTGCCAGCAGCTTAGAGGGGAGCTCTGGGGCCAACGTCCTGACTTTC. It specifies CASSLEGSSGANVLTF.

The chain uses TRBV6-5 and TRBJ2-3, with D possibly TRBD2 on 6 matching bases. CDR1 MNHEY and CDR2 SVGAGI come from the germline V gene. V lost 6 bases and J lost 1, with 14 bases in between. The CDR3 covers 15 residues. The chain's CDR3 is CASSLAGRRTDTQYF. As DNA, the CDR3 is TGTGCCAGCAGCCTCGCGGGACGGCGCACAGATACGCAGTATTTT.

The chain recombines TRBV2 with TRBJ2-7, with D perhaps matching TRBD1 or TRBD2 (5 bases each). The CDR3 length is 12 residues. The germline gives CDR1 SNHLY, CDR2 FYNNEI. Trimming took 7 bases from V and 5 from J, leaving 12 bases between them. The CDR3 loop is CASNERGHEQYF. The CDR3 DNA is TGTGCCAGCAACGAACGGGGACACGAGCAGTACTTC.

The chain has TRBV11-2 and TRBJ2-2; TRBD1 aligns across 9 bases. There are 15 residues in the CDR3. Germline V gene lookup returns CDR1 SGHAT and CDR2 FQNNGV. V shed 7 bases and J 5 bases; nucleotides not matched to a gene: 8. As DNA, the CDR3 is TGTGCCAGCACCTGGGACAGGGCGGGTACCGGGGAGCTGTTTTTT. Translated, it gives CASTWDRAGTGELFF.

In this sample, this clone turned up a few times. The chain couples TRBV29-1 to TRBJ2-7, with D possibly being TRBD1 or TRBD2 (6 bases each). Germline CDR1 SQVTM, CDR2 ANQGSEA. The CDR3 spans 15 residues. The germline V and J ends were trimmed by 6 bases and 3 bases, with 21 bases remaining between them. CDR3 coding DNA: TGCAGCGTCCTTCCGGGGGCAGAGACTTACTACGAGCAGTACTTC. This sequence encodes CSVLPGAETYYEQYF.

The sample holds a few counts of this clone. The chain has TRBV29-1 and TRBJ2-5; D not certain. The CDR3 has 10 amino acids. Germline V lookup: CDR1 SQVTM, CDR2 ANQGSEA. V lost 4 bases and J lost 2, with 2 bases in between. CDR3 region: CSVGQETQYF. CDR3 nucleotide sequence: TGCAGCGTTGGGCAAGAGACCCAGTACTTC.

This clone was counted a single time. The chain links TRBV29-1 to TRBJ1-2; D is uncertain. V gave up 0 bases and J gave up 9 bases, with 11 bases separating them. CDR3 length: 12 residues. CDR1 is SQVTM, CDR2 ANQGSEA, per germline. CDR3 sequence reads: CSVEEAVGRYTF. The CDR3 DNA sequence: TGCAGCGTTGAAGAGGCGGTAGGGCGCTACACCTTC.

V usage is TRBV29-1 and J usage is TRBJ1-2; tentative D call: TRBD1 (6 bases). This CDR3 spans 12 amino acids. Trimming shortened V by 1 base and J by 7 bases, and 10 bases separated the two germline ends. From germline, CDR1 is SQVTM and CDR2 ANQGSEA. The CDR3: CSVEGEGVGYTF. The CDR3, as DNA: TGCAGCGTTGAAGGAGAGGGGGTTGGCTACACCTTC.

The CDR3 is CSVPTSEGEQYF. The CDR3, as DNA: TGCAGCGTTCCTACATCCGAGGGGGAGCAGTACTTC. This chain links TRBV29-1 with TRBJ2-7; tentatively, D is TRBD1 or TRBD2 (5 bases each). The germline CDR1 and CDR2 sequences are SQVTM and ANQGSEA. V lost 5 bases and J 7 bases, leaving 15 bases between the germline ends. The CDR3 totals 12 residues.

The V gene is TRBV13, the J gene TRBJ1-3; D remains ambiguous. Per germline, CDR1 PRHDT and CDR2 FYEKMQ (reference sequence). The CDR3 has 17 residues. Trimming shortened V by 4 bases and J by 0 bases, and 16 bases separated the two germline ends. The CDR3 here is CASSSTGGHASGNTIYF. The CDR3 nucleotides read TGTGCCAGCAGCTCGACTGGTGGGCACGCCTCTGGAAACACCATATATTTT.

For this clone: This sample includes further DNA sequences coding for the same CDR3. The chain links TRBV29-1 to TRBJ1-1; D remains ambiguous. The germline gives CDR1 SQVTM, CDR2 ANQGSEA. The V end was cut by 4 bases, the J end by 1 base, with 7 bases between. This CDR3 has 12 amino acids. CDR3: CSVVGENTEAFF. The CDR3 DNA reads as TGCAGCGTTGTAGGAGAGAACACTGAAGCTTTCTTT.

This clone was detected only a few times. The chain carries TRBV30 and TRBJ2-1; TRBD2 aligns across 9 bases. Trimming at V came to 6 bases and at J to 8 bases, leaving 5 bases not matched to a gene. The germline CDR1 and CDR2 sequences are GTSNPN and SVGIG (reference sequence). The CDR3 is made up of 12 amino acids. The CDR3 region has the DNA TGTGCCTGCTGGCGGGGGGGGTATGAGCAGTTCTTC. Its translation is CACWRGGYEQFF.

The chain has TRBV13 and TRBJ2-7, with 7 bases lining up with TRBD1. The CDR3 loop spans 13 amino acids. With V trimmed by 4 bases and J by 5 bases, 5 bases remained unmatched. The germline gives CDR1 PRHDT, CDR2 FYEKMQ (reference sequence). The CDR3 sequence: CASSSRQGNEQYF. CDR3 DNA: TGTGCCAGCAGCTCAAGACAGGGAAACGAGCAGTACTTC.

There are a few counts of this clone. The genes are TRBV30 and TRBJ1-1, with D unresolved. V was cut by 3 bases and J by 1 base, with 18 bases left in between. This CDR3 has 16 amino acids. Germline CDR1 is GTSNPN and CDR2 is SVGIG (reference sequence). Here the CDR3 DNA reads TGTGCCTGGAGCGTTCCCCACTCTGCTTGGAACACTGAAGCTTTCTTT. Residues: CAWSVPHSAWNTEAFF.

The CDR3, as DNA: TGTGCCAGCAGTTTAAGGGCAGACCTCCAAGAGACCCAGTACTTC. Amino acid sequence: CASSLRADLQETQYF. The V gene is TRBV28, the J gene TRBJ2-5; D not resolved. The CDR3 has 15 amino acids. Germline V gene data show CDR1 as MDHEN and CDR2 as SYDVKM. Trimming shortened V by 2 bases and J by 1 base, and 11 bases separated the two germline ends.

The CDR3 protein is CASSLVGGGEGYTF. CDR3 sequence (DNA): TGTGCCAGCAGCTTAGTTGGAGGGGGCGAAGGCTACACCTTC. The rearrangement joins TRBV7-9 to TRBJ1-2; 7 bases are a match to TRBD1. The CDR3 loop spans 14 amino acids. Trimming removed 1 base from V and 8 bases from J; junction bases left unmatched: 7. The V gene's germline CDR1 is SEHNR and CDR2 FQNEAQ (reference sequence).

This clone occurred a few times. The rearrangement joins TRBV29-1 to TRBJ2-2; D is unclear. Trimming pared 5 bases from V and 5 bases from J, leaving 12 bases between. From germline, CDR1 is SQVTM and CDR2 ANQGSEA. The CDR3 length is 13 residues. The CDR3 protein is CSVPVPRTGELFF. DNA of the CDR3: TGCAGCGTTCCCGTGCCCAGAACCGGGGAGCTGTTTTTT.

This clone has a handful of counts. The CDR3 bases are TGTGCCAGCAGCTTAGGTTGGGACGGACAGGGAGGCGAGCAGTACTTC. Amino acids: CASSLGWDGQGGEQYF. This chain links TRBV7-8 with TRBJ2-7; TRBD1 matches 8 bases. Per germline, CDR1 SGHVS and CDR2 FQNEAQ. This CDR3 is built from 16 residues. The ends lost 1 base at V and 6 bases at J; junction bases unmatched: 11.

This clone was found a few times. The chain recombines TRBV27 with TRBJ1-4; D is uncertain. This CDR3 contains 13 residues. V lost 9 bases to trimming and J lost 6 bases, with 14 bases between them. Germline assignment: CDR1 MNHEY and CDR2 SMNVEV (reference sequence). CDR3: CASRSLGDEKLFF. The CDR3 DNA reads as TGTGCCAGTAGGTCGCTGGGCGATGAAAAACTGTTTTTT.